This entry concerns a single TCR beta chain. This entry is derived from a study of cytomegalovirus exposure and HLA in healthy donors. This CDR3 comprises 12 residues. Germline CDR1 is SGHRS and CDR2 is YFSETQ. The ends were cut back, 3 bases at V and 6 bases at J, with 10 bases in the middle. Primers included in the PCR were 60 Vbeta and 13 Jbeta primers. The protocol was immunoSEQ multiplex PCR, while the TCRdb copy is restricted to in-frame clones and leaves out a portion. Here the sample spans roughly 70,000 clones, 74% being singletons. The genes are TRBV5-1 and TRBJ2-7; maybe TRBD1 (5 bases). The specimen sequenced was PBMCs. The origin of this receptor is a human donor in good health. In DNA, the CDR3 is TGCGCCAGCAGCTATACAAGGGGCGAGCAGTACTTC. It yields the protein CASSYTRGEQYF. The complete variable domain, with remaining parts taken from reference TRBV5-1 and TRBJ2-7, reads KAGVTQTPRYLIKTRGQQVTLSCSPISGHRSVSWYQQTPGQGLQFLFEYFSETQRNKGNFPGRFSGRQFSNSRSEMNVSTLELGDSALYLCASSYTRGEQYFGPGTRLTVT.